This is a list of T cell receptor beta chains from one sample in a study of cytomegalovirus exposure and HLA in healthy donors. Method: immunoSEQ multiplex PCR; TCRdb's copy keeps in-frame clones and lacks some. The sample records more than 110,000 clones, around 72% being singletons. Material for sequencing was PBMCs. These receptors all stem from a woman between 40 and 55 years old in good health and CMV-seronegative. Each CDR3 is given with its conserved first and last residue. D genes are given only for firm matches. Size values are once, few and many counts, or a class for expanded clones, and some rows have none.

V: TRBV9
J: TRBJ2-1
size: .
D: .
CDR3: CASSVAYGRDRYNEQFF
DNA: TGTGCCAGCAGCGTAGCTTATGGCAGGGATCGCTACAATGAGCAGTTCTTC

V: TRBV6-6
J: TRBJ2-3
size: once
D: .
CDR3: CASRTESTDTQYF
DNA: TGTGCAAGCCGGACAGAATCAACAGATACGCAGTATTTT

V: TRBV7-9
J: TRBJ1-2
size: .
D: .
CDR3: CASSSLAPLVSYTF
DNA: TGTGCCAGCAGCTCTCTGGCTCCGCTTGTGAGCTACACCTTC

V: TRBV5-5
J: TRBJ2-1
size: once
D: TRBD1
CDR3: CASSFYPPGGPYNEQFF
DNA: TGTGCCAGCAGCTTTTACCCCCCAGGGGGCCCCTACAATGAGCAGTTCTTC

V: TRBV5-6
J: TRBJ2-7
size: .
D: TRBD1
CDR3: CASSPGQDRSYEQYF
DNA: TGTGCCAGCAGTCCTGGACAGGATCGCTCCTACGAGCAGTACTTC

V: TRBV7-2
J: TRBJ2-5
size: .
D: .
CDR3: CASSSQGQETQYF
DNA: TGTGCCAGCAGCTCCCAGGGCCAAGAGACCCAGTACTTC

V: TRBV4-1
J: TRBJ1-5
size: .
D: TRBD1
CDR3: CASSPGQGGMRQPQHF
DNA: TGCGCCAGCAGCCCAGGACAGGGGGGAATGCGTCAGCCCCAGCATTTT

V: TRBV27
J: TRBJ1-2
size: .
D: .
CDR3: CASGGADGYTF
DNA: TGTGCCAGCGGGGGGGCGGATGGCTACACCTTC

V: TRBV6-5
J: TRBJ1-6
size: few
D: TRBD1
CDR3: CASRQGGDSPLHF
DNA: TGTGCCAGCCGACAGGGGGGGGATTCACCCCTCCACTTT

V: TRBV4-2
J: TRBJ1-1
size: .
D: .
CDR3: CASSLRTDVMNTEAFF
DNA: TGTGCCAGCAGCCTTAGAACCGATGTGATGAACACTGAAGCTTTCTTT

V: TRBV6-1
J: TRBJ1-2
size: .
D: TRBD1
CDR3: CASRLGQGIGYTF
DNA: TGTGCCAGCAGGCTCGGACAGGGAATTGGCTACACCTTC

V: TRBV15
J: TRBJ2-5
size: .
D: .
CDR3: CATRSGGMRGETQYF
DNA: TGTGCCACCAGATCCGGGGGTATGCGCGGGGAGACCCAGTACTTC

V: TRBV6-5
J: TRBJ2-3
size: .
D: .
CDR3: CASRSQGADTQYF
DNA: TGTGCCAGCAGGTCACAGGGCGCCGATACGCAGTATTTT

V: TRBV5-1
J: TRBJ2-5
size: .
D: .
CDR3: CASSVRVGETQYF
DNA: TGCGCCAGCAGCGTCAGGGTTGGGGAGACCCAGTACTTC

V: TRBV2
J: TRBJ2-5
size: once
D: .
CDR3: CASQWAPGPQETQYF
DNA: TGTGCCAGCCAGTGGGCTCCTGGGCCCCAAGAGACCCAGTACTTC

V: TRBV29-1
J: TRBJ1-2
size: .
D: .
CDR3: CSVAANYGYTF
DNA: TGCAGCGTTGCCGCTAACTATGGCTACACCTTC

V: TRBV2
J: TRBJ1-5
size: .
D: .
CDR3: CASRTNSNQPQHF
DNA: TGTGCCAGCAGGACTAATAGCAATCAGCCCCAGCATTTT

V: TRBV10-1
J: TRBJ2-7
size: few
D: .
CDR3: CASSESGSYEQYF
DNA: TGCGCCAGCAGTGAGTCGGGCAGCTACGAGCAGTACTTC

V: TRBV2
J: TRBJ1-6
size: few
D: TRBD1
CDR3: CASSPGQYNSPLHF
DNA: TGTGCCAGCAGCCCGGGACAGTATAATTCACCCCTCCACTTT

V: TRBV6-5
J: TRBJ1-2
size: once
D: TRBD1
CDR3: CASRGQGPYGYTF
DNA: TGTGCCAGCAGAGGACAGGGGCCCTATGGCTACACCTTC

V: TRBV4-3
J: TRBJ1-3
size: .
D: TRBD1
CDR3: CASSQERFAGQDPGNTIYF
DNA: TGCGCCAGCAGCCAAGAGCGTTTTGCGGGACAGGACCCTGGAAACACCATATATTTT

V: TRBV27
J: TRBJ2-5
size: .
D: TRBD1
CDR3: CASSAIYRDSQETQYF
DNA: TGTGCCAGCAGTGCCATTTATCGGGACAGCCAAGAGACCCAGTACTTC

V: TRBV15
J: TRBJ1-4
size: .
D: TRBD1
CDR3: CATSSPADQGAGTNEKLFF
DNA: TGTGCCACCAGCAGCCCCGCAGACCAGGGGGCAGGGACTAATGAAAAACTGTTTTTT

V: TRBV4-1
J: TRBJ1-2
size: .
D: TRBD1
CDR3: CASSQVDRAHYGYTF
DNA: TGCGCCAGCAGCCAAGTGGACAGGGCTCACTATGGCTACACCTTC

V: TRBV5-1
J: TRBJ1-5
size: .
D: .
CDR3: CASSLTGNSNQPQHF
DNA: TGCGCCAGCAGCCTGACAGGTAATAGCAATCAGCCCCAGCATTTT

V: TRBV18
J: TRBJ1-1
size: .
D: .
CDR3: CASSPSGVANTEAFF
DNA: TGTGCCAGCTCACCATCGGGGGTAGCGAACACTGAAGCTTTCTTT

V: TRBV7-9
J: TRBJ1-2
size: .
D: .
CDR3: CASSESEAGYTF
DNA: TGTGCCAGCAGTGAATCGGAGGCTGGCTACACCTTC

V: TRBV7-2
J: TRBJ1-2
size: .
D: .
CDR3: CASSYDMSNYGYTF
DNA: TGTGCCAGCAGCTACGACATGTCTAACTATGGCTACACCTTC

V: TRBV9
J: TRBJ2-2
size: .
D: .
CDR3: CASSPGSGELFF
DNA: TGTGCCAGCAGCCCTGGCTCCGGGGAGCTGTTTTTT

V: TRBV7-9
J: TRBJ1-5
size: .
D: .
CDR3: CASSPGLTNQPQHF
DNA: TGTGCCAGCAGCCCGGGACTTACAAATCAGCCCCAGCATTTT

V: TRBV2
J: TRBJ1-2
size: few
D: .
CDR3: CASKLAERAADGYTF
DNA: TGTGCCAGTAAGCTCGCGGAGAGGGCGGCAGATGGCTACACCTTC

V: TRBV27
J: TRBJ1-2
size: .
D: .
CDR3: CASSPWGGIHGYTF
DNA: TGTGCCAGCAGTCCATGGGGGGGCATTCATGGCTACACCTTC

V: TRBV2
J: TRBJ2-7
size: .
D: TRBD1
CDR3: CASSAGTGGTYEQYF
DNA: TGTGCCAGCAGTGCGGGGACAGGGGGGACCTACGAGCAGTACTTC

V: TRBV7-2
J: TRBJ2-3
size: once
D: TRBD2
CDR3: CASSLGAGGDTDTQYF
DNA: TGTGCCAGCAGCTTAGGAGCGGGGGGCGACACAGATACGCAGTATTTT

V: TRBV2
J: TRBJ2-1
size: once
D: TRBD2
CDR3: CASSYVSGDAGNEQFF
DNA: TGTGCCAGCAGTTACGTTAGCGGGGACGCCGGGAATGAGCAGTTCTTC

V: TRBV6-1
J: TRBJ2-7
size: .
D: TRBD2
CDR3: CASTSRGGSYEQYF
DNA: TGTGCCAGCACCTCTAGGGGAGGGTCCTACGAGCAGTACTTC

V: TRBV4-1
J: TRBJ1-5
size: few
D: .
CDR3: CASSQIGGAVISNQPQHF
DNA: TGCGCCAGCAGCCAAATCGGCGGAGCAGTGATTAGCAATCAGCCCCAGCATTTT

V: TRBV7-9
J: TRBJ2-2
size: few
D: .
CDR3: CASSFSTSGELFF
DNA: TGTGCCAGCAGCTTTTCCACTTCCGGGGAGCTGTTTTTT

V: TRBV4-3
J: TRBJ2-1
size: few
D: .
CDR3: CASSREGGPTYNEQFF
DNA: TGCGCCAGCAGCCGAGAGGGGGGACCTACCTACAATGAGCAGTTCTTC

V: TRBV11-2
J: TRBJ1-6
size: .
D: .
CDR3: CASRDYRGVDSPLHF
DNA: TGTGCCAGCAGGGACTATCGGGGCGTAGATTCACCCCTCCACTTT

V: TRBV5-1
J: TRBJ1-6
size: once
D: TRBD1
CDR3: CASSLVAGQGASPLHF
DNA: TGCGCCAGCAGCTTGGTCGCGGGACAGGGAGCTTCACCCCTCCACTTT

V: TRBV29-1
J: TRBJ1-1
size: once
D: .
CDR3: CSGSQGNTEAFF
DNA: TGCAGCGGTTCACAGGGGAACACTGAAGCTTTCTTT

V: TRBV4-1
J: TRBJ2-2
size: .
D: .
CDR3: CASSHPDRGIENTGELFF
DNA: TGCGCCAGCAGCCATCCCGACCGGGGGATAGAAAACACCGGGGAGCTGTTTTTT

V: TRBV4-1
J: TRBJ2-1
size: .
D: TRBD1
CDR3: CASSQHPTGGSYNEQFF
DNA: TGCGCCAGCAGCCAGCATCCTACAGGGGGATCCTACAATGAGCAGTTCTTC

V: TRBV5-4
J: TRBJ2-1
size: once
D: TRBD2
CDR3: CASSLGSGAYNEQFF
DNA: TGTGCCAGCAGCTTGGGTAGCGGGGCCTACAATGAGCAGTTCTTC

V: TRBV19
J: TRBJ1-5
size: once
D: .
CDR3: CASNGGGGSNQPQHF
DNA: TGTGCCTCAAATGGGGGAGGTGGAAGCAATCAGCCCCAGCATTTT

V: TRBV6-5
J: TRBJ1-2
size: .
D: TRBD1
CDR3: CASSYSPDRGDGYTF
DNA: TGTGCCAGCAGTTACTCGCCGGACAGGGGGGATGGCTACACCTTC